This T cell receptor (beta chain) originates from a study of blood T cell repertoires in COVID-19 (dated by TCRdb to the early 2020s). Regarding the study in general: Samples covering the acute and convalescent phases of COVID-19 were provided by collaborators in the United States, Italy and Spain. The material from the prospective study consisted of cDNA or gDNA derived from T cells, B-cell-depleted T cells, or PBMCs. Samples came from the ongoing ImmuneRACE study (first 160 participants) plus 1,254 subjects from 6 global collaborators. HLA class I and class II types, where available, came from metadata supplied by the sample provider rather than from assay-based typing. The repertoires were released in a freely available public database intended as a resource for research on the immune response to SARS-CoV-2. Deeply sampled blood TCRbeta repertoires from subjects exposed to, actively infected with, or recovered from COVID-19 were included in the dataset. A de-identified subject ID, COVID-19 status, age in years and sex were almost always included in the sample metadata. The research as a whole found: Clinical and demographic metadata were provided uncurated, with the amount varying by source and participant.

On this clone itself: This receptor's antigen is unknown. Base-call qualities are not available, and no considerably larger clone is one nucleotide away.

Participants in the prospective study were aged roughly 18 to 100 years, lived in under 30 United States geographic areas, and enrolled through a virtual design. In the prospective study, participants were assigned to cohorts based on the clinical history participants reported in a screening survey and a study questionnaire. Recovered participants in ImmuneRACE Cohort 3 were defined by two consecutive negative NP/OP PCR tests, clearance by a healthcare professional, or resolution of symptoms. In the prospective study, mobile phlebotomists collected whole blood, serum and a nasopharyngeal or oropharyngeal swab from each participant. Additional blood draws and questionnaires over an approximately 2-month period could optionally be provided by prospective study participants. Prospective study blood samples were shipped either frozen or at room temperature before DNA extraction. Including the terminal cysteine and phenylalanine, the CDR3 comprises 12 residues. The read is trimmed to its CDR3 DNA, 36 bases read in frame from base 1. The germline V gene (reference sequence) gives CDR1 as SEHNR and CDR2 as FQNEAQ. V is pared back by 6 bases and J by 4 bases, with 10 bases lying between the germline termini.

TCRbeta CDR3 regions were amplified from genomic DNA using the immunoSEQ Assay, a bias-controlled multiplex PCR. The study's own analysis went as follows. The number of nucleated cells in each sample was estimated by amplification of reference gene primers within the assay. To quantify the absolute abundance of each unique TCRbeta CDR3 rearrangement, sequence reads were collapsed and filtered. For each sample, productive Simpson clonality was calculated by taking the square root of Simpson's diversity index across productive rearrangements. TCRdb re-hosts the immuneACCESS table, in-frame sequences only. Its copies lack some clones; in the studies checked, an unresolved V gene accounts for under half of them, and the cause for the rest is not known. That table gives V, J and clone size, and the DNA gave D and trimming. This sample is represented by 300,000 to 350,000 clones; more than 75% of them were singletons. The ten largest clonotypes hold roughly 1% of the sample.

The sequence came from a woman in her twenties or thirties who had recovered from COVID-19. The chain links TRBV7-9 with TRBJ2-7, with the D gene uncertain. The sample taken for sequencing was PBMCs or T cells enriched from blood (not recorded which). The nucleotide sequence is TGTGCCAGCAGTCCGATCGAGTACGAGCAGTACTTC. Its translation is CASSPIEYEQYF.